Reported below is one TCR beta chain. Its antigen is as yet unknown. The data were taken from a study of cytomegalovirus exposure and HLA in healthy donors. Study-wide context: Out of about 190 million T cells, an earlier analysis found 117 million unique TCR beta sequences in total. Study-level results: Confirmation was obtained in vitro that a few CMV-associated chains are specific for CMV antigens. Most subjects had HLA-A and HLA-B alleles reportedly predicted accurately by TCR beta sequences. Later analysis identified several of the most significant clusters that appeared linked to common viral pathogens.

The V segment lost 0 bases and the J segment 3 bases; nucleotides outside the gene matches: 13. Germline CDR1 is LGHNA and CDR2 is YNFKEQ. The length of the CDR3 is 18 residues. The PCR had 60 Vbeta and 13 Jbeta primers. Sequencing was performed with immunoSEQ multiplex PCR; in TCRdb, only in-frame clones are kept and a portion is missing. The sample consists of around 100,000 clones, around 8% of them appearing once. The chain is built from TRBV4-2 and TRBJ2-5; 7 nucleotides agree with TRBD2. The clonotype originates from a man over 45 in good health and CMV-seronegative. The sequencing input was PBMCs. The CDR3 here is CASSQDAGRPSGEETQYF. The CDR3 nucleotides are TGTGCCAGCAGCCAAGACGCCGGCCGACCTAGCGGAGAAGAGACCCAGTACTTC.